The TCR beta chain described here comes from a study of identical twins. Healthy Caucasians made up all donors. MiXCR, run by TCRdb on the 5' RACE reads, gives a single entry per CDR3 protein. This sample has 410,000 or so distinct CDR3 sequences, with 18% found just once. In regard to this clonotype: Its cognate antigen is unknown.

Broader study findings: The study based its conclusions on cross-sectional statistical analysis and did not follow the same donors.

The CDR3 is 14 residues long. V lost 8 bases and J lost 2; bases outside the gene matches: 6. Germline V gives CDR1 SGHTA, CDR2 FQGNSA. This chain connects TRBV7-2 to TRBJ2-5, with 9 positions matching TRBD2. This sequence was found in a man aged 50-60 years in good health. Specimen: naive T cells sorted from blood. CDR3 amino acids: CASRISGGQETQYF. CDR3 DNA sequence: TGTGCCAGCCGAATTAGCGGGGGACAAGAGACCCAGTACTTC. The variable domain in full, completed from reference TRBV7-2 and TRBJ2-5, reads GAGVSQSPSNKVTEKGKDVELRCDPISGHTALYWYRQSLGQGLEFLIYFQGNSAPDKSGLPSDRFSAERTGGSVSTLTIQRTQQEDSAVYLCASRISGGQETQYFGPGTRLLVL.